This T cell receptor (beta chain) was observed in a study of shared clonotypes between healthy human individuals (dated by TCRdb to 2018 to 2021). Background for the entire study: The cohort included three men and a couple of women between 18 and 49 years of age. Leukapheresis yielded between about 0.85 and 10 billion PBMCs per donor. For each donor, CD4 naive and CD4 memory were each given three plates, CD8 naive was given two plates, and CD8 memory was given one plate. Blood TCR repertoires of five healthy adults were deeply sequenced to estimate repertoire size and the extent of clonotype sharing between individuals. Libraries were prepared and TCR repertoires were sequenced by different laboratories using diverse techniques, in order to increase sequencing depth and limit assay-specific biases. Study-wide findings and limitations: Pairwise subsampling led to the expectation that sequencing depth would affect the degree of clonotype sharing among donors. Sampling was restricted to blood, and TCR repertoires in tissue are likely to differ from TCR repertoires in blood. Because the study included a small number of donors, the genetic and exposure-history diversity represented was limited. Rarefaction of sorted-subset datasets indicated incomplete sequencing despite the large sequencing depth. Naive subsets generally had larger estimated clonotype richness than memory subsets did. When several donors were compared, the shared fraction of clonotypes was around 5% for naive CD4, approximately 3.5% for naive CD8, 2.3% for memory CD4, and approximately 0.4% for memory CD8. Higher generation probabilities were observed for clonotypes shared by all four sorted-subset donors than for non-shared clonotypes.

Regarding this clone: No antigen is known for it. No much larger clone exists at a distance of one base, and base qualities are not known.

Using the deep immunoSEQ assay, multiplex PCR amplified TCR CDR3 regions from genomic DNA. For each cell subset, the extracted genomic DNA was distributed evenly across all wells of several immunoSEQ 96-well plates, and each plate served as one replicate. For sorted subsets, 150 to 250 ng of genomic DNA, equivalent to 30,000 or so T cell genomes, went into each replicate PCR. Purified libraries were quantified with a Qubit 3.0 fluorometer, sized on a Bioanalyzer 2100, and re-quantified with the KAPA Library Quantification kit. Every immunoSEQ 96-well plate was sequenced on a dedicated single-read 150-cycle Illumina NextSeq 550 flow cell. On the authors' methods: Because the immunoSEQ output included only junctional sequences and no quality scores, the filtering could not be the same as the filtering used for full-length reads. To assign V/J genes and CDR3, sequences were annotated against IMGT germline references using PyIR, a Python wrapper for IgBLAST v1.9. Reads with weak V/J assignments (E-value above 1e-6), missing CDR3, stop codons, out-of-frame junctions, or ambiguous translated residues were removed. V3J clonotypes were defined as sequences sharing an identical inferred V gene, J gene, and CDR3 amino acid sequence. Percentage overlap between repertoires was computed as shared unique clonotypes divided by the size of the smaller repertoire. Three approaches were used to assess repertoire richness: RTK rarefaction, the Chao1 estimator, and Recon v2.1 estimates of unobserved clonotypes. OLGA was used to compute generation probabilities for all TCRbeta clonotypes that the gDNA method yielded from four donors. The source is immuneACCESS, and TCRdb retained only in-frame sequences with V and J called. Part of the clones is not carried over; for the studies checked, unresolved V genes explain less than half of this, and the remainder is unexplained. V, J and clone size were drawn from that table, and D and trimming were deduced from the DNA. Present in this sample are 2 million to 2.5 million clones, 80% to 95% of which were seen just once. 0.39% of the sample goes to the ten largest clones.

The donors were healthy, HIV-negative adults with no recently reported acute infections or vaccinations. Only Caucasian adults living in Nashville, Tennessee, USA were represented among the donors. CD4+ T cells were enriched by magnetic negative selection, after which naive cells were positively selected on CD45RA and the negative fraction was taken as the memory subset. Blood was obtained by leukapheresis, after which PBMCs were separated by Ficoll-Histopaque density gradient centrifugation and cryopreserved in liquid nitrogen vapor phase. Analytical flow cytometry was used to check the purity and quantity of every magnetically sorted T cell population. Genomic DNA was isolated from each sorted fraction and quantified by UV absorbance on a Nanodrop 2000c. V is reduced by 4 bases and J by 4 bases, leaving a spacing of 12 bases between them. Taken from the germline V gene, the CDR1 and CDR2 loops are SGDLS and YYNGEE. The CDR3 goes from the cysteine to the phenylalanine over 14 residues. Kept here is only the CDR3 DNA, which spans 42 bases and is read in frame from base 1.

The clonotype was recovered from a man between 18 and 35 years old in good health. Some clones in this sample may be carry-over from other donors' samples. The chain couples TRBV9 to TRBJ2-1; the D region possibly corresponds to TRBD2 (7 bases align). Sequenced input: naive CD4+ T cells from PBMCs. The sample's cell subset or site label, in plain terms: CD45RA+ positively selected. The nucleotide sequence reads TGTGCCAGCAGCCGGACTAGGGGGTACAATGAGCAGTTCTTC. Its translation reads: CASSRTRGYNEQFF.